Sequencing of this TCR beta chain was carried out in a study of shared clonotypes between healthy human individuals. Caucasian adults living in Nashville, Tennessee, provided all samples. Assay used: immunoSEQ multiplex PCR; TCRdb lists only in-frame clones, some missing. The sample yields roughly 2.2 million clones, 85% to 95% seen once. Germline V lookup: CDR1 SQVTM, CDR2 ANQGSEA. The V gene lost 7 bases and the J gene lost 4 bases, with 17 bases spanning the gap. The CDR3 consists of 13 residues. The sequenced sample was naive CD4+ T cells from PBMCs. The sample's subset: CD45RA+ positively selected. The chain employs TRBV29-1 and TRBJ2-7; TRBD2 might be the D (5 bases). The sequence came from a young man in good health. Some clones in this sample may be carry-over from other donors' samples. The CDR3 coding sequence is TGCAGCGCTGTAGCGCGGAAAGATTACGAGCAGTACTTC. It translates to CSAVARKDYEQYF.